These 22 T cell receptor beta chains were sequenced from one sample in a study of control samples from healthy donors and cancer patients. The data were produced by immunoSEQ multiplex PCR, yet TCRdb's version contains in-frame clones alone and is incomplete. The sample comprises 95,000 to 130,000 clones, 88% of which are singletons, and around 2.5% rests with the top ten. The sample taken for sequencing was blood. The receptors originated from a woman in her sixties or seventies in good health.

This chain connects TRBV9 to TRBJ2-1, with 11 bases fitting TRBD1. The length of the CDR3 is 15 residues. The ends lost 3 bases at V and 4 bases at J; junction bases unmatched: 3. Germline V gives CDR1 SGDLS, CDR2 YYNGEE. The CDR3 is CASSDGTGGYNEQFF. CDR3 nucleotide sequence: TGTGCCAGCAGCGACGGGACAGGGGGATACAATGAGCAGTTCTTC.

The CDR3 sequence is CASSVGANVLTF. The DNA of the CDR3 is TGTGCCAGCAGTGTTGGGGCCAACGTCCTGACTTTC. The chain joins TRBV2 to TRBJ2-6, with no clear D. CDR3 length: 12 amino acids. Trimming shortened V by 4 bases and J by 3 bases, and 1 base separated the two germline ends. From germline, CDR1 is SNHLY and CDR2 FYNNEI.

For this clone: The junction shows a germline mismatch at one end, possibly a read error. The chain joins TRBV7-9 to TRBJ2-3, with a possible D match to TRBD1 (5 bases). Germline assignment: CDR1 SEHNR and CDR2 FQNEAQ (reference sequence). This CDR3 is 14 amino acids long. The CDR3 DNA follows: TGTGCCAGCAGCTTAGCGGGAAGCACAGGTACGCAGTATTTT. Its translation: CASSLAGSTGTQYF.

This rearrangement joins TRBV12-3 or TRBV12-4 to TRBJ1-1; unclear D gene. CDR3 length equals 13 residues. The V gene lost 1 base and the J gene lost 2 bases, with 5 bases spanning the gap. CDR3 nucleotides: TGTGCCAGCAGTTTAGACGGAAACACTGAAGCTTTCTTT. Translation gives CASSLDGNTEAFF.

This clone was detected only once. The chain is built from TRBV6-4 and TRBJ2-2; a possible D gene is TRBD1 (6 bases). CDR3 length: 14 amino acids. V shed 6 bases and J shed 4 bases, with 12 bases lying between them. Germline V gene lookup returns CDR1 MRHNA and CDR2 SNTAGT. For the CDR3, the DNA is TGTGCCAGCAGGCAGGGGTCCTTCACCGGGGAGCTGTTTTTT. Protein sequence: CASRQGSFTGELFF.

V usage is TRBV4-1 and J usage is TRBJ2-2, with D maybe TRBD1 (5 bases). The germline V gene has CDR1 MGHRA and CDR2 YSYEKL. This CDR3 comprises 17 residues. Trimming removed 0 bases from V and 5 bases from J, with 16 bases in between. CDR3 residues: CASSQDRAARATGELFF. The CDR3 coding sequence is TGCGCCAGCAGCCAAGACAGGGCTGCACGTGCGACCGGGGAGCTGTTTTTT.

V and J are TRBV7-8 and TRBJ1-3, with D possibly being TRBD1 (5 bases). The CDR3 extends over 14 amino acids. Germline assignment: CDR1 SGHVS and CDR2 FQNEAQ. With 4 bases removed from V and 1 base from J, the gap between germline ends came to 8 bases. DNA for the CDR3: TGTGCCAGCAGCTCGGGGACTTCTGGAAACACCATATATTTT. This sequence encodes CASSSGTSGNTIYF.

The J gene is TRBJ1-5, the V gene TRBV11-2; no firm D call. The CDR3 totals 14 residues. V was clipped by 1 base and J by 0 bases, with 4 bases between them. Per the germline V gene, CDR1 is SGHAT and CDR2 is FQNNGV. CDR3 residues: CASSLASSNQPQHF. The CDR3 region has the DNA TGTGCCAGCAGCTTAGCCTCTAGCAATCAGCCCCAGCATTTT.

The chain employs TRBV5-8 and TRBJ2-2; D unresolved. With 0 bases removed from V and 5 bases from J, the gap between germline ends came to 11 bases. The CDR3 runs to 15 residues. The V gene's germline CDR1 is SGHTS and CDR2 YDEGEE. The CDR3 region has the DNA TGTGCCAGCAGCTTGGACCTAGGCTTTACCGGGGAGCTGTTTTTT. Its translation is CASSLDLGFTGELFF.

The gene calls are TRBV5-1 and TRBJ1-6, with D unresolved. V was shortened by 1 base and J by 5 bases, with 10 bases between the two germline ends. Germline-derived CDR1 and CDR2 are SGHRS and YFSETQ. The CDR3 is made up of 15 amino acids. DNA for the CDR3: TGCGCCAGCAGCTTGTTAATTGGCGATAATTCACCCCTCCACTTT. Translated: CASSLLIGDNSPLHF.

This clone is labeled medium-sized (0.01 to 0.1%). The chain combines TRBV11-2 with TRBJ2-7; D call uncertain. V was clipped by 5 bases and J by 3 bases, with 8 bases between them. Germline CDR1 and CDR2: SGHAT and FQNNGV. The CDR3 is made up of 12 amino acids. DNA of the CDR3: TGTGCCAGCAGCGATACGAGCTACGAGCAGTACTTC. It is translated as CASSDTSYEQYF.

V usage is TRBV4-1 and J usage is TRBJ1-6; 7 nucleotides align to TRBD1. The CDR3 totals 14 residues. Germline CDR1 MGHRA, CDR2 YSYEKL. Losses at the gene ends were 1 base for V and 8 bases for J; bases not matched to a gene: 2. CDR3 DNA sequence: TGCGCCAGCAGCCAAGGGACAGGAGATTCACCCCTCCACTTT. Translated, it gives CASSQGTGDSPLHF.

This chain joins TRBV7-9 and TRBJ1-2; no clear D gene. The CDR3 has 12 amino acids. CDR1 and CDR2 (germline): SEHNR, FQNEAQ (reference sequence). V was clipped by 2 bases and J by 5 bases, with 6 bases between them. The CDR3 loop is CASSLREYGYTF. CDR3 sequence (DNA): TGTGCCAGCAGCTTAAGAGAGTATGGCTACACCTTC.

V is TRBV28 and J is TRBJ2-1, with TRBD1 identical over 11 bases. This CDR3 spans 17 amino acids. Looked up from germline, CDR1 is MDHEN and CDR2 is SYDVKM. With V trimmed by 6 bases and J by 4 bases, 11 bases remained unmatched. The CDR3 coding sequence is TGTGCCAGCAGCTACTCTAAAGGACAGGGGGCGTACAATGAGCAGTTCTTC. This gives the protein CASSYSKGQGAYNEQFF.

This sequence joins TRBV5-1 and TRBJ1-6; 7 positions match TRBD1. Germline-derived CDR1 and CDR2 are SGHRS and YFSETQ. The CDR3 has 14 residues. J gave up 8 bases and V 2 bases, and 4 bases lay outside the gene matches. CDR3 DNA: TGCGCCAGCAGCTTAGACAGGGAATATTCACCCCTCCACTTT. This sequence encodes CASSLDREYSPLHF. The full variable domain, rest sourced from reference TRBV5-1 and TRBJ1-6, is KAGVTQTPRYLIKTRGQQVTLSCSPISGHRSVSWYQQTPGQGLQFLFEYFSETQRNKGNFPGRFSGRQFSNSRSEMNVSTLELGDSALYLCASSLDREYSPLHFGNGTRLTVT.

Comments on this clone: The junction departs from the called germline gene at one end, perhaps through a read error. This chain uses TRBV4-2 with TRBJ1-2; D is unresolved. CDR3 length equals 14 residues. Germline assignment: CDR1 LGHNA and CDR2 YNFKEQ. The CDR3 loop reads CASSQVTEQERVRF. CDR3 bases: TGTGCCAGCAGCCAAGTAACGGAGCAGGAAAGGGTACGCTTC.

V and J are TRBV7-2 and TRBJ1-2; D is possibly TRBD1 (5 bases). Germline lookup yields CDR1 SGHTA and CDR2 FQGNSA. CDR3 length: 15 residues. Trimming removed 5 bases from V and 0 bases from J, with 13 bases in between. The CDR3 DNA reads as TGTGCCAGCAGCCCCGGCGGGGGGTCTAACTATGGCTACACCTTC. Its translation is CASSPGGGSNYGYTF.

This rearrangement joins TRBV12-3 or TRBV12-4 to TRBJ1-2, with unresolved D. Trimming removed 4 bases from V and 7 bases from J, with 13 bases in between. This CDR3 contains 13 residues. The CDR3 DNA sequence: TGTGCCAGCAGTTGGAGCGGGGATGGTGGCTACACCTTC. Translated: CASSWSGDGGYTF.

This chain connects TRBV7-6 to TRBJ1-6; tentatively, D is TRBD1 (6 bases). The CDR3 spans 15 residues. V lost 5 bases to trimming and J lost 7 bases, with 15 bases between them. Germline V lookup: CDR1 SGHVS, CDR2 FNYEAQ. The CDR3 loop is CASSDQTGWNSPLHF. As DNA, the CDR3 is TGTGCCAGCAGCGACCAGACAGGTTGGAATTCACCCCTCCACTTT.

The chain combines TRBV7-2 with TRBJ1-1; no clear D gene. The CDR3 length is 14 residues. Germline CDR1 and CDR2: SGHTA and FQGNSA. V shed 5 bases and J shed 0 bases, with 10 bases lying between them. CDR3 sequence (DNA): TGTGCCAGCAGCCCCGCGCGGGTGAACACTGAAGCTTTCTTT. It codes for CASSPARVNTEAFF.

The V gene is TRBV5-1, the J gene TRBJ2-1, with TRBD2 identical over 7 bases. In germline, CDR1 is SGHRS, CDR2 YFSETQ. The V gene end was trimmed by 4 bases and the J gene end by 5 bases; junction bases not matched to a gene: 6. The CDR3 sequence is 14 residues long. DNA for the CDR3: TGCGCCAGCAGCACGGGGGGTGTTAACAATGAGCAGTTCTTC. Protein product: CASSTGGVNNEQFF.

V is TRBV7-3 and J is TRBJ2-1; 9 nucleotides align to TRBD2. CDR3 length: 14 amino acids. J lost 5 bases, V lost 6 bases, and 5 bases had no gene match. Germline V CDR1 and CDR2: SGHTA, FQGTGA. The CDR3 reads CASRQAGGNNEQFF. CDR3 DNA: TGTGCCAGCAGGCAAGCGGGGGGAAACAATGAGCAGTTCTTC.